Listed here are 10 T cell receptor beta chains from one sample, sequenced in a study of T cells in women clearing cervical HPV infection. The protocol was immunoSEQ multiplex PCR, while the TCRdb copy is restricted to in-frame clones and leaves out a portion. This listing includes about 31,000 clones. Sample: blood buffy coat. Receptor source: a woman between 18 and 75 years old with a cervical HPV16 infection that either progressed to CIN3+ or cleared (not recorded which).

On this clone itself: The observed sequence ends 3 residues before the CDR3 terminus, with the missing tail filled in from the germline J gene. This chain links TRBV7-2 with TRBJ2-2; 7 bases fit TRBD1. The CDR3 extends over 14 amino acids. CDR1 and CDR2 from the germline V gene are SGHTA and FQGNSA. CDR3: CASRPGQANEKLFF. The sequenced part of the CDR3 DNA is TGTGCCAGCAGACCTGGACAGGCTAATGAAAAG.

About this clone itself: The read is 3 residues too short to cover the CDR3 end, so that end is filled in from the germline J gene. V is TRBV7-3 and J is TRBJ1-1; a possible D gene is TRBD1 (5 bases). CDR3 length: 13 amino acids. The germline V gene encodes CDR1 SGHTA and CDR2 FQGTGA. The CDR3 region is CASSLNPGTIAFF. The sequenced CDR3 bases are TGTGCCAGCAGCTTAAACCCCGGGACTATA. The whole variable domain, filled in from reference TRBV7-3 and TRBJ1-1, reads GAGVSQTPSNKVTEKGKYVELRCDPISGHTALYWYRQSLGQGPEFLIYFQGTGAADDSGLPNDRFFAVRPEGSVSTLKIQRTERGDSAVYLCASSLNPGTIAFFGQGTRLTVV.

To note about this clone: The read ends 3 residues before the CDR3 terminus; that terminus is restored from the germline J gene. The genes are TRBV19 and TRBJ2-3; 10 nucleotides match TRBD1. Per germline, CDR1 LNHDA and CDR2 SQIVND (reference sequence). The CDR3 totals 16 residues. This chain's CDR3 is CASSRQGALSNQPQYF. The CDR3 bases that were read are TGTGCCAGTAGTAGACAGGGGGCTTTGAGCAATCAGCCG.

Details on this clone: The CDR3 is cut off 3 residues early in the read; its end comes from the germline J gene. This chain links TRBV7-2 with TRBJ1-2; TRBD1 is a possible D gene (5 bases). The CDR3 consists of 13 residues. The V end lost 2 bases, the J end lost 7 bases, and 11 bases lay between the germline ends. In germline, CDR1 is SGHTA, CDR2 FQGNSA. Partial CDR3 DNA: TGTGCCAGCAGCTTAATCGGGGGAGGTGGC. This codes for CASSLIGGGG. The whole CDR3 reads CASSLIGGGGYTF.

Remarks on this clone: The sequence runs out 3 residues before the end of the CDR3; the remainder is reconstructed from the germline J gene. The rearrangement links TRBV6-1 to TRBJ2-2, with 7 bases lining up with TRBD2. Germline CDR1 is MNHNS and CDR2 is SASEGT. This CDR3 region has 15 residues. The CDR3 DNA, read in part, is TGTGCCAGCAGTGAATGGGGCAGGGAGGGTGAAAAG. This translates into CASSEWGREGEK. The whole CDR3 sequence is CASSEWGREGEKLFF.

With respect to this clone: The CDR3 end is not reached by the read, which stops 3 residues before it; the germline J gene fills it in. The rearrangement uses TRBV2 and TRBJ2-2, with a weak D call TRBD1 (5 bases). The CDR3 is made up of 14 amino acids. Germline loops: CDR1 SNHLY, CDR2 FYNNEI. The CDR3 loop is CASSEGQGWTPLFF. CDR3 DNA, as far as it was read: TGTGCCAGCAGTGAAGGGCAGGGCTGGACACCG.

Points on this clone: The read ends 3 residues shy of where the CDR3 ends; the end is completed using the germline J gene. The V gene is TRBV12-5, the J gene TRBJ2-7; tentatively, D is TRBD1 (7 bases). The CDR3 sequence is 14 residues long. V lost 8 bases to trimming and J lost 2 bases, with 16 bases between them. The germline V gene has CDR1 LGHNT and CDR2 FRNRAP. This chain's CDR3 is CASSRGQYTYEQYF. The CDR3 bases that were read are TGTGCTAGTTCGCGGGGACAGTACACCTACGAG.

As for this clone: Read coverage stops 3 residues before the CDR3 terminus; the germline J gene supplies the remainder. The same CDR3 is also encoded by other DNA sequences in this sample. The chain carries TRBV6-1 and TRBJ1-3; D is unclear. Germline V gene lookup returns CDR1 MNHNS and CDR2 SASEGT. V was pared by 3 bases and J by 7 bases, with 7 bases between. CDR3 size: 12 residues. The CDR3 spells CASSDKVNTIYF. Partial CDR3 DNA: TGTGCCAGCAGTGACAAGGTGAACACC.

In regard to this clone: The CDR3 end lies 3 residues beyond the end of the read and is filled in from the germline J gene. This sequence joins TRBV7-9 and TRBJ2-4; D perhaps matches TRBD2 (6 bases). The CDR3 consists of 13 residues. The V gene's germline CDR1 is SEHNR and CDR2 FQNEAQ (reference sequence). The covered CDR3 bases are TGTGCCAGCACCAACTACGCGCGGGGAGAT. Translated: CASTNYARGD. The CDR3 as a whole reads CASTNYARGDQYF.

On this clone: The read comes to an end 3 residues before the CDR3 does, leaving the germline J gene to fill in the end. The chain is built from TRBV7-7 and TRBJ1-1; TRBD1 might be the D (5 bases). CDR3 length equals 15 residues. CDR1 and CDR2 (germline): SSHAT, FNYEAQ (reference sequence). The V gene lost 1 base and the J gene lost 5 bases, with 14 bases spanning the gap. The DNA read from the CDR3 is TGTGCCAGCAGCTTAGGGGGGGTAACGATGACTGAA. Its translation: CASSLGGVTMTE. The full CDR3 is CASSLGGVTMTEAFF.